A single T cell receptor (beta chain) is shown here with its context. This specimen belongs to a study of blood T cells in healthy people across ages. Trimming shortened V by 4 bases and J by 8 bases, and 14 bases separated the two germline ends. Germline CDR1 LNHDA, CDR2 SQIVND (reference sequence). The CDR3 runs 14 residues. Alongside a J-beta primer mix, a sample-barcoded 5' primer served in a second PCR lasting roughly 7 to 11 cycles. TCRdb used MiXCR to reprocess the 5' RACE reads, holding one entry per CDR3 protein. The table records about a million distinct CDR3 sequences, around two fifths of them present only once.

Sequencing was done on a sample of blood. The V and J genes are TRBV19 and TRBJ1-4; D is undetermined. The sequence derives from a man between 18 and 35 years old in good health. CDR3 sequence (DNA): TGTGCCAGTAGTACCGCTAGCCGGCGCGAAAAACTGTTTTTT. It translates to CASSTASRREKLFF.